Sequencing of this T cell receptor (beta chain) was carried out in a study of shared clonotypes between healthy human individuals (dated by TCRdb to the early 2020s). Study-level background: The cohort included three men and a couple of women between 18 and 49 years of age. To estimate repertoire size and how much clonotype sharing occurs between individuals, the study deeply sequenced the blood TCR repertoires of about 5 healthy adults. Each donor's leukapheresis produced roughly between roughly 0.9 and 8.9 billion PBMCs. To increase sequencing depth and limit assay-specific biases, TCR repertoire library preparation and sequencing were carried out by different laboratories using diverse techniques. Per donor, three plates each were used for CD4 naive and CD4 memory, two for CD8 naive, and one for CD8 memory.

TCR CDR3 regions were amplified from genomic DNA by multiplex PCR using the deep immunoSEQ assay. Extracted genomic DNA from each cell subset was spread evenly across all wells of several immunoSEQ 96-well plates, with each plate serving as a replicate. For sorted subsets, about 210 ng of genomic DNA, equivalent to 25,000 to 35,000 T cell genomes, went into each replicate PCR. The purified libraries were quantified using a Qubit 3.0 fluorometer, sized with a Bioanalyzer 2100, and then quantified again using the KAPA Library Quantification kit. A separate single-read 150-cycle Illumina NextSeq 550 flow cell was used to sequence each immunoSEQ 96-well plate. On the study's bioinformatics: Because only junctional sequences without quality scores were contained in the immunoSEQ output, filtering matching that applied to full-length reads could not be performed. To assign V/J genes and CDR3, sequences were annotated against IMGT germline references using PyIR, a Python wrapper for IgBLAST v1.9. Any read was removed if the V/J assignment was weak (E-value above 1e-6), the CDR3 was missing, or the read contained stop codons, out-of-frame junctions, or ambiguous translated residues. V3J clonotypes were defined as sequences sharing an identical inferred V gene, J gene, and CDR3 amino acid sequence. To compute the percentage overlap between repertoires, the number of shared unique clonotypes was divided by the size of the smaller repertoire. Repertoire richness was assessed with RTK rarefaction, the Chao1 estimator, and Recon v2.1 estimates of unobserved clonotypes. Generation probabilities were computed with OLGA for all TCRbeta clonotypes obtained by the gDNA method from several donors. TCRdb's version of the immuneACCESS table is confined to in-frame rearrangements and falls short of the full clone set. An unresolved V gene accounts for under half of the shortfall where checked; the remainder is of unknown origin. V and J calls and clone size are given by that table; D and trimming were obtained from the DNA. The sample table lists some 2.3 million clones, approximately 93% of them with a count of one. The ten largest clones represent 0.39% of the sample.

The paper's findings and limits, for the study overall: Sharing across a handful of donors was observed for approximately 5% of naive CD4, about 3.2% of naive CD8, roughly 2.4% of memory CD4, and roughly 0.4% of memory CD8 clonotypes. Because the study included only a small number of donors, the genetic and exposure-history diversity represented was limited. Even with the large sequencing depth, rarefaction of the sorted-subset datasets indicated that sequencing was incomplete. Compared with non-shared clonotypes, the clonotypes found in all four sorted-subset donors had higher generation probabilities. Based on pairwise subsampling, the degree of clonotype sharing among donors was expected to be affected by sequencing depth. Only blood was sampled, and tissue TCR repertoires likely differ from those in blood. Naive subsets generally had larger estimated clonotype richness than memory subsets did.

About this clone itself: The clone's antigen remains unknown. No clone much larger than this one lies a single base away; base qualities are absent.

The donors were healthy, HIV-negative adults who had no recently reported acute infections or vaccinations. All donors were Caucasian adults living in Nashville, Tennessee, USA. CD4+ T cells were enriched by magnetic negative selection; naive cells were then positively selected on CD45RA, and the negative fraction formed the memory subset. Blood was obtained by leukapheresis, after which PBMCs were separated by Ficoll-Histopaque density gradient centrifugation and cryopreserved in liquid nitrogen vapor phase. Purity and quantity of every magnetically sorted T cell population were checked by analytical flow cytometry. From each sorted fraction, genomic DNA was isolated and quantified by UV absorbance on a Nanodrop 2000c. The TCR comes from a man between 18 and 35 years old in good health. Some clones in this sample may be carry-over from other donors' samples. The specimen sequenced was naive CD4+ T cells from PBMCs. The cell subset or site label on this specimen signifies: CD45RA+ positively selected.

For the CDR3, the sequence is CASSTTSGFQETQYF. The nucleotides are TGCGCCAGCAGCACGACTAGCGGGTTCCAAGAGACCCAGTACTTC. Recombination joined TRBV10-2 with TRBJ2-5; TRBD2 matches 10 bases in the middle. From the germline V gene, CDR1 is WSHSY and CDR2 is SAAADI. From the cysteine up to the phenylalanine, the CDR3 has a length of 15 residues. Here the CDR3 DNA is all that survives: 45 bases in frame from base 1. V lost 6 bases and J lost 1 base, and the count of bases not matched to a germline gene is 5.